This TCR beta chain was observed in a study of HIV-infected children after antiretroviral therapy interruption. For the study at large: For the interruption arm, samples span week 0 through about 3 years after study end. Weeks 0, 48 and 150 were sampled under continuous treatment.

Treatment denoted: PENTA 11 planned treatment interruption arm or continuous ART arm. Naive CD4+ CD45RA+ CD45RO- T cells were sorted from thawed PBMCs. Trimming cost V 6 bases and J 2 bases; bases outside gene matches: 7. Germline V gene lookup returns CDR1 DFQATT and CDR2 SNEGSKA (reference sequence). The CDR3 is 13 amino acids. The TCR library was built from RNA with a 3' RACE protocol and unique molecular identifiers. A single record per CDR3 protein comes from TCRdb applying MiXCR to the 3' RACE reads. The profile shows about 89,000 distinct CDR3 sequences, about 7.2% of them singletons. This clonotype was seen repeatedly, ten times or more.

This chain uses TRBV20-1 with TRBJ2-7, with 7 bases fitting TRBD1. The source was CD45RA+ CD4+ T cells from PBMCs, pooled from several time points, collected from a donor given antiretroviral therapy, either interrupted or continuous. Subset noted: naive CD4+ CD45RA+ CD45RO- T cells. The TCR was taken from a pool of human donors with HIV. This chain's CDR3 is CSAEQGTTYEQYF. The CDR3 nucleotides read TGCAGTGCCGAACAGGGGACAACCTACGAGCAGTACTTC.